This entry is about one TCR beta chain. The data are from a study of control samples from healthy donors and cancer patients. The CDR3 runs 11 residues. CDR1 is MDHEN and CDR2 is SYDVKM in the germline V gene. Trimming took off 5 bases at V and 3 bases at J, with 3 bases between the two ends. Profiling relied on immunoSEQ multiplex PCR, and the TCRdb table lists in-frame clones only, not all of them. The sample consists of 170,000 or so clones, about 91% of them appearing once. The clonotype comes from a woman aged 40 to 50 in good health. The sample consisted of blood. This sequence joins TRBV28 and TRBJ2-3; D unresolved. CDR3 nucleotide sequence: TGTGCCAGCAGTGAGACAGATACGCAGTATTTT. Protein sequence: CASSETDTQYF.